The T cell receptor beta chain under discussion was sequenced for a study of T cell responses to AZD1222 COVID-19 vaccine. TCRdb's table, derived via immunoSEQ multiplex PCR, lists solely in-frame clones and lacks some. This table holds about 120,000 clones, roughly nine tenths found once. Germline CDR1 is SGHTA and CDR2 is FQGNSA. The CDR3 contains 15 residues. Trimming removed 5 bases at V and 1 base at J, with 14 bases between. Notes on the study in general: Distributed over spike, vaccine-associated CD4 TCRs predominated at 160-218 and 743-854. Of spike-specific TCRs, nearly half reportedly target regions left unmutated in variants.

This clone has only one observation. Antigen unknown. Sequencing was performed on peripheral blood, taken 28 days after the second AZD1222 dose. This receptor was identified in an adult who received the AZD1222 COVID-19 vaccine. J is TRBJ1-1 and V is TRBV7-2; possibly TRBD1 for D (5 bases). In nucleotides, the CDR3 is TGTGCCAGCAGCCAGGGTAGACGAACGAACACTGAAGCTTTCTTT. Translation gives CASSQGRRTNTEAFF.